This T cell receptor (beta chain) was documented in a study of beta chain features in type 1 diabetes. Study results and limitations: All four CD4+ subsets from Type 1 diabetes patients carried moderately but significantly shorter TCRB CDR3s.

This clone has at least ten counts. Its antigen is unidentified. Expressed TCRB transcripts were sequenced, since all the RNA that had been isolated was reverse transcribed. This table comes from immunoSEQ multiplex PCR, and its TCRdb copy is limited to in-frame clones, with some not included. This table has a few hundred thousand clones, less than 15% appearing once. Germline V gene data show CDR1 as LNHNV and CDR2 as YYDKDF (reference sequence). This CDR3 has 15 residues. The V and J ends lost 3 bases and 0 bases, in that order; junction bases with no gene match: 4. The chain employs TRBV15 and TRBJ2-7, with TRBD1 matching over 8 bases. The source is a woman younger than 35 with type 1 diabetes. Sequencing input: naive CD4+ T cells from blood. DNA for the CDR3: TGTGCCACCAGCAGGGACAGGGTCCGCTCCTACGAGCAGTACGTC. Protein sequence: CATSRDRVRSYEQYV.